Shown below are 19 T cell receptor beta chains from a single sample sequenced in a study of blood T cells in healthy people across ages. A second PCR of roughly 7 to 11 cycles used a sample-barcoded 5' primer and a J-beta primer mix. TCRdb recomputed calls from the 5' RACE reads with MiXCR, one row per CDR3 protein. In the table there are fewer than 2 million distinct CDR3 sequences, around 42% of which are singletons. The specimen was blood. These receptors were taken from a human donor in good health.

A few counts support this clonotype. J is TRBJ1-5 and V is TRBV7-2; D is perhaps TRBD1 (5 bases). This CDR3 spans 13 amino acids. The germline V and J ends were trimmed by 5 bases and 6 bases, with 11 bases remaining between them. The germline V gene has CDR1 SGHTA and CDR2 FQGNSA. Written as DNA, the CDR3 is TGTGCCAGCAGCGGCGGGAGGGGTCAGCCCCAGCATTTT. Translated: CASSGGRGQPQHF.

The chain combines TRBV5-1 with TRBJ2-5, with 7 positions matching TRBD2. This CDR3 spans 15 amino acids. With 0 bases clipped from V and 4 bases from J, the junction kept 6 bases outside the gene matches. From germline, CDR1 is SGHRS and CDR2 YFSETQ. The DNA of the CDR3 is TGCGCCAGCAGCTTGGCGGGACTAATCGGAGAGACCCAGTACTTC. Translated, it gives CASSLAGLIGETQYF. The complete variable domain, with remaining parts taken from reference TRBV5-1 and TRBJ2-5, reads KAGVTQTPRYLIKTRGQQVTLSCSPISGHRSVSWYQQTPGQGLQFLFEYFSETQRNKGNFPGRFSGRQFSNSRSEMNVSTLELGDSALYLCASSLAGLIGETQYFGPGTRLLVL.

This clonotype was counted a few times. The chain has TRBV19 and TRBJ1-1, with 7 bases aligning to TRBD1. The CDR3 extends over 13 amino acids. CDR1 is LNHDA and CDR2 is SQIVND in the germline V gene (reference sequence). V was clipped by 6 bases and J by 4 bases; unmatched bases: 5. The CDR3 nucleotides read TGTGCCAGTAGACAGACAGGGACCACTGAAGCTTTCTTT. Translation: CASRQTGTTEAFF.

For this clonotype: One junction end does not reproduce the germline sequence, and a read error may be involved. The rearrangement uses TRBV5-5 and TRBJ1-5, with 7 bases fitting TRBD1. Germline CDR1 is SGHKS and CDR2 is YYEKEE (reference sequence). There are 15 residues in the CDR3. The CDR3 DNA follows: TGTGCCCGCAGCCCTTACAGGGGTCGCAATCAGCCCCAGCATTTT. It specifies CARSPYRGRNQPQHF.

This clonotype was counted between two and nine times. This sequence joins TRBV5-1 and TRBJ2-6; tentatively, D is TRBD1 (5 bases). V was clipped by 5 bases and J by 2 bases, with 14 bases between them. This CDR3 spans 16 amino acids. CDR1 is SGHRS and CDR2 is YFSETQ in the germline V gene. The CDR3 loop is CASRDEPRAGANVLTF. Written as DNA, the CDR3 is TGCGCCAGCAGGGACGAACCCAGGGCTGGGGCCAACGTCCTGACTTTC.

CDR3 in amino acids: CASSSGVGANVLTF. The CDR3 nucleotides are TGTGCCAGCAGTTCAGGGGTTGGGGCCAACGTCCTGACTTTC. The chain employs TRBV6-5 and TRBJ2-6; D is perhaps TRBD1 (6 bases). V lost 4 bases and J 3 bases, leaving 7 bases between the germline ends. Germline V CDR1 and CDR2: MNHEY, SVGAGI. The CDR3 runs 14 residues.

This clonotype has at least ten counts. This chain links TRBV6-6 with TRBJ2-1, with D perhaps matching TRBD2 (6 bases). The germline gives CDR1 MNHNY, CDR2 SVGAGI (reference sequence). The V and J ends lost 4 bases and 7 bases respectively, with 11 bases between them. The CDR3 has 13 amino acids. CDR3 in amino acids: CASSWGDRNEQFF. The DNA of the CDR3 is TGTGCCAGCAGTTGGGGGGACCGGAATGAGCAGTTCTTC.

The V gene is TRBV9, the J gene TRBJ1-1; D not resolved. This CDR3 has 18 residues. Trimming left V 0 bases short and J 0 bases short, with 18 bases between. Germline assignment: CDR1 SGDLS and CDR2 YYNGEE. The CDR3, as DNA: TGTGCCAGCAGCGTAGGGGAGACGCTAGGCGGGATGAACACTGAAGCTTTCTTT. Encoded protein: CASSVGETLGGMNTEAFF.

The rearrangement links TRBV7-2 to TRBJ2-5; D not certain. TRBJ2-7 explains the end of the DNA better; the J call may be wrong. This CDR3 has 15 residues. The germline gives CDR1 SGHTA, CDR2 FQGNSA. The CDR3 loop reads CASSLRPSSIYEQYF. The CDR3 DNA reads TGTGCCAGCAGCCTGCGCCCGAGCAGCATCTACGAGCAGTACTTC.

This clonotype was recorded once. The rearrangement joins TRBV4-1 to TRBJ1-2, with D perhaps matching TRBD1 (6 bases). CDR3 length: 14 amino acids. CDR1 MGHRA and CDR2 YSYEKL come from the germline V gene. V was cut by 7 bases and J by 6 bases, with 18 bases left in between. CDR3 in DNA: TGCGCCAGCACGGAACAAACAGGGTACCATGGCTACACCTTC. It encodes CASTEQTGYHGYTF.

This clonotype was seen a handful of times. The chain has TRBV7-9 and TRBJ2-5; 10 nucleotides align to TRBD2. V shed 11 bases and J 5 bases; nucleotides not matched to a gene: 5. In germline, CDR1 is SEHNR, CDR2 FQNEAQ (reference sequence). The CDR3 totals 12 residues. The CDR3 region is CALSLAGETQYF. Written as DNA, the CDR3 is TGTGCCCTTTCACTAGCGGGGGAGACCCAGTACTTC.

A single count supports this clonotype. The CDR3 region has the DNA TGTGCCAGCAGCTTATGGATAGGGGAGGCCTCACCCCTCCACTTT. Its translation: CASSLWIGEASPLHF. V and J are TRBV7-6 and TRBJ1-6; maybe TRBD1 (5 bases). Germline-derived CDR1 and CDR2 are SGHVS and FNYEAQ. The V end was cut by 2 bases, the J end by 10 bases, with 15 bases between. The CDR3 has 15 residues.

This clonotype occurred a few times. The chain combines TRBV5-1 with TRBJ2-7; TRBD1 matches 9 bases. Germline V gene sequence: CDR1 SGHRS, CDR2 YFSETQ. The CDR3 has 16 amino acids. V shed 0 bases and J 3 bases; nucleotides not matched to a gene: 7. CDR3 region: CASSLAGQGRNYEQYF. The CDR3 nucleotides are TGCGCCAGCAGCTTGGCCGGACAGGGGCGTAACTACGAGCAGTACTTC.

This clonotype has just a few counts. The gene calls are TRBV2 and TRBJ1-2; 12 bases match TRBD1. J was trimmed by 7 bases and V by 6 bases; bases with no gene match: 9. This CDR3 is built from 15 residues. The germline V gene has CDR1 SNHLY and CDR2 FYNNEI. CDR3 amino acids: CASSTGTGGRRGYTF. CDR3 coding DNA: TGTGCCAGCAGCACCGGGACAGGGGGCCGTCGTGGCTACACCTTC.

The V call is TRBV12-3 or TRBV12-4, the J call TRBJ2-4, with 8 positions matching TRBD2. With V trimmed by 3 bases and J by 13 bases, 17 bases remained unmatched. The CDR3 covers 16 residues. CDR3 region: CASSFYGGGLNNEQYF. Here the CDR3 DNA reads TGTGCCAGCAGTTTTTACGGCGGGGGGCTTAACAATGAGCAGTACTTC.

The chain is built from TRBV5-1 and TRBJ2-4, with 7 bases lining up with TRBD1. The V segment lost 4 bases and the J segment 13 bases; nucleotides outside the gene matches: 14. This CDR3 is 14 amino acids long. Germline V CDR1 and CDR2: SGHRS, YFSETQ. The CDR3 DNA is TGCGCCAGCAGCATCCGGGACAGTGCTTTGGGGCAGTACTTC. As protein: CASSIRDSALGQYF.

This clonotype has more than one count but fewer than ten. The chain uses TRBV6-2 or TRBV6-3 and TRBJ2-5; D might be TRBD1 (6 bases). The V end was cut by 5 bases, the J end by 0 bases, with 19 bases between. The CDR3 is made up of 17 amino acids. CDR1 and CDR2 from the germline V gene are MNHEY and SVGEGT. The CDR3: CASSAPRDKAYQETQYF. Here the CDR3 DNA reads TGTGCCAGCAGTGCGCCCCGGGACAAGGCATACCAAGAGACCCAGTACTTC.

The table lists this clonotype with a few counts. The chain is built from TRBV7-9 and TRBJ2-3; D possibly matches TRBD1 or TRBD2 (5 bases each). The CDR3 runs 16 residues. V gave up 5 bases and J gave up 0 bases, with 15 bases separating them. Germline CDR1 and CDR2: SEHNR and FQNEAQ (reference sequence). CDR3 coding DNA: TGTGCCAGCAGCCCAGGGACGGTGGAGAGCACAGATACGCAGTATTTT. It specifies CASSPGTVESTDTQYF.

Notes on this clonotype: A junction end diverges from the germline sequence, so it may reflect a read error. The rearrangement links TRBV2 to TRBJ1-5; 8 nucleotides match TRBD1. This CDR3 comprises 14 residues. Germline V gives CDR1 SNHLY, CDR2 FYNNEI. The CDR3 DNA follows: TGTGCCAGCAGCGCCGGGACAGGTAATCAGCCCCGGCATTTT. Translating gives CASSAGTGNQPRHF.